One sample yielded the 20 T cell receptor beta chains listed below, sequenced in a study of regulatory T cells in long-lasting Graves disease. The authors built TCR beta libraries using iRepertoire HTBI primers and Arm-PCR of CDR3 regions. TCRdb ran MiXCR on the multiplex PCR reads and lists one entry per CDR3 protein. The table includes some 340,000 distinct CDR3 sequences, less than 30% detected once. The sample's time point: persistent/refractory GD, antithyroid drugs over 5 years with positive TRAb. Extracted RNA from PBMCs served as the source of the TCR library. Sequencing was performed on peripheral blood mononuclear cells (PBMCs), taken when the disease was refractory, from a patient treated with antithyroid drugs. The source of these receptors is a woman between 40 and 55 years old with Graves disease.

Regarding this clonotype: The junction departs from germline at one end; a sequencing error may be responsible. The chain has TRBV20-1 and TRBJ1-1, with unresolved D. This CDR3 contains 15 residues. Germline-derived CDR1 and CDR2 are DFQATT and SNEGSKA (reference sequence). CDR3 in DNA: TGCAGTGCTAGAACGGTACGACAAATGAACACTGAAGCTCTCTTT. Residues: CSARTVRQMNTEALF.

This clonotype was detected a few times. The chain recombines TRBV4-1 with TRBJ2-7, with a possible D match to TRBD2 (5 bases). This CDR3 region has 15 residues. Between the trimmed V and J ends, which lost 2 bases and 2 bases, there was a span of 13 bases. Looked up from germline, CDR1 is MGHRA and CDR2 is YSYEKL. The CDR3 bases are TGCGCCAGCAGCCAACATGGTCTAGCCGCCTACGAGCAGTACTTC. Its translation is CASSQHGLAAYEQYF.

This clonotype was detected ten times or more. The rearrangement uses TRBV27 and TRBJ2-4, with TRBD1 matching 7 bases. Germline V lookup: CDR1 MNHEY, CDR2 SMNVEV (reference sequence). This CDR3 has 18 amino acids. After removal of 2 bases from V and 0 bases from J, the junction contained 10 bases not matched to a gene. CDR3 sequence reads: CASSLRPQGTLAKNIQYF. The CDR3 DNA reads TGTGCCAGCAGTTTAAGGCCACAGGGGACCCTAGCCAAAAACATTCAGTACTTC.

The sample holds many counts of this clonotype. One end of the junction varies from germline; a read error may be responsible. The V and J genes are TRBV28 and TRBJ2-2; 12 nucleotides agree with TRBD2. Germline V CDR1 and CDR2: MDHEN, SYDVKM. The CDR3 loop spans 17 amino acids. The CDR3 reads CASSLSSSGRGTGELFF. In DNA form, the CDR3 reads TGTGCCAGCAGTTTATCGTCTAGCGGGAGGGGGACCGGGGAGCTGTTCTTT.

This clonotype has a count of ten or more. CDR3 sequence: CASSLQVTYQETQYF. CDR3 DNA sequence: TGTGCCAGCAGCCTCCAGGTGACTTACCAAGAGACCCAGTACTTC. V gene TRBV7-8 combines with J gene TRBJ2-5; D remains ambiguous. V shed 5 bases and J shed 0 bases, with 13 bases lying between them. CDR1 SGHVS and CDR2 FQNEAQ come from the germline V gene. The CDR3 is 15 residues long. The whole variable domain, filled in from reference TRBV7-8 and TRBJ2-5, reads GAGVSQSPRYKVAKRGQDVALRCDPISGHVSLFWYQQALGQGPEFLTYFQNEAQLDKSGLPSDRFFAERPEGSVSTLKIQRTQQEDSAVYLCASSLQVTYQETQYFGPGTRLLVL.

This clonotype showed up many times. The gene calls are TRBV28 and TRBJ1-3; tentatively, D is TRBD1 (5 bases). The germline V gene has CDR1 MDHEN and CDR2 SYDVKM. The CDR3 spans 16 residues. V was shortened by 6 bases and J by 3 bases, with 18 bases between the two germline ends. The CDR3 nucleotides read TGTGCCAGCAGCGCCCCAGGGACTTCTCTTGGAAACACCATATATTTT. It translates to CASSAPGTSLGNTIYF.

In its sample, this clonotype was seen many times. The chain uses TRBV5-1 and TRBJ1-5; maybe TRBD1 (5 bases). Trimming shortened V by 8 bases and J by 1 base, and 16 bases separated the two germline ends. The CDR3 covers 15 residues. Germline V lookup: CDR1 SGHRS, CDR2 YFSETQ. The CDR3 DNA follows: TGCGCCAGTAGACCAACCGGGACGAGCAATCAGCCCCAGCATTTT. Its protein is CASRPTGTSNQPQHF.

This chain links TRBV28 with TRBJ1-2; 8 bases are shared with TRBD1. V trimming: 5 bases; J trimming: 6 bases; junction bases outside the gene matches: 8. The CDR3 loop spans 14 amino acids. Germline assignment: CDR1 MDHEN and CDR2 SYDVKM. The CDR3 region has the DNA TGTGCCAGCAGTACCCCGGGACAGGAACATGGCTACACCTTC. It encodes CASSTPGQEHGYTF.

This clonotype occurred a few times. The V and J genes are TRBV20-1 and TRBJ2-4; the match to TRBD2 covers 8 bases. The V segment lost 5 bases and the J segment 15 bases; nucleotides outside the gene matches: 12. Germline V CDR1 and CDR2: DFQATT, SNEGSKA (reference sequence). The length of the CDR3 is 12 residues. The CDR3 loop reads CSAGEVAGLRYF. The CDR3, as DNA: TGCAGTGCTGGGGAGGTAGCGGGGCTCCGGTACTTC.

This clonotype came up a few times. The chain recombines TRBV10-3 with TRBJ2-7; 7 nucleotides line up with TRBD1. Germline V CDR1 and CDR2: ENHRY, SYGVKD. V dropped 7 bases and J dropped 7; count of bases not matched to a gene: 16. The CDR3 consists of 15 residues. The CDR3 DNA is TGTGCCATCATGGCAGGGGGAAACTTTACCGGGGAGCAGTACTTC. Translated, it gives CAIMAGGNFTGEQYF.

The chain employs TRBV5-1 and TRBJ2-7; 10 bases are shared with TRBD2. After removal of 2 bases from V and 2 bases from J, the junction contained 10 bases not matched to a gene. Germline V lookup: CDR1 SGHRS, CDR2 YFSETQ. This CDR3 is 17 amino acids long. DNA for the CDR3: TGCGCCAGCAGCTTTGCCCCCCAAACTAGCGGGGCCTACGAGCAGTACTTC. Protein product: CASSFAPQTSGAYEQYF.

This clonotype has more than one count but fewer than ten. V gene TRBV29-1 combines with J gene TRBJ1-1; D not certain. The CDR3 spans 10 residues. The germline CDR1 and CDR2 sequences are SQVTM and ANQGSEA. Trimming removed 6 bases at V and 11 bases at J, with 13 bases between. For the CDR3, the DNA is TGCAGCGTCCTCGAGGGTTTGGCTTTCTTT. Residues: CSVLEGLAFF.

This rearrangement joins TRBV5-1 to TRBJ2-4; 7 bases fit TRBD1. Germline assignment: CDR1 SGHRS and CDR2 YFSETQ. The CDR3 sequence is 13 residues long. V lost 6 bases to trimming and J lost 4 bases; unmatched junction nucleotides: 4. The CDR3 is CASTGTAKNIQYF. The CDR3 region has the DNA TGCGCCAGCACCGGGACAGCTAAAAACATTCAGTACTTC.

The DNA for the CDR3 is TGTGCCAGCAGCTATCTGGGCTCAGATACGCAGTATTTT. This translates into CASSYLGSDTQYF. The rearrangement joins TRBV2 to TRBJ2-3; D not certain. Germline CDR1 reads SNHLY; CDR2 reads FYNNEI. The CDR3 totals 13 residues. V was pared by 6 bases and J by 4 bases, with 11 bases between. Combining the CDR3 with reference TRBV2 and TRBJ2-3 gives the whole variable domain EPEVTQTPSHQVTQMGQEVILRCVPISNHLYFYWYRQILGQKVEFLVSFYNNEISEKSEIFDDQFSVERPDGSNFTLKIRSTKLEDSAMYFCASSYLGSDTQYFGPGTRLTVL.

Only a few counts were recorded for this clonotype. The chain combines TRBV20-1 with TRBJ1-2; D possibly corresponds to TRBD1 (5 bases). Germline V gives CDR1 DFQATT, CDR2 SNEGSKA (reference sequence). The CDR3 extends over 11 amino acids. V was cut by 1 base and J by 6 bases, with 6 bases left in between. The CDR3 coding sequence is TGCAGTGCTAGAGGGGGGGATGGCTACACCTTC. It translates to CSARGGDGYTF.

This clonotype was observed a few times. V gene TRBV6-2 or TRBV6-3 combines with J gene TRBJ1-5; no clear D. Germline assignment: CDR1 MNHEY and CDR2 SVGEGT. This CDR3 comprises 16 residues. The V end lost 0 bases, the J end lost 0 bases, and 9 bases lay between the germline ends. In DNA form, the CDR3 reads TGTGCCAGCAGTTACTCTGCCGCGTATAGCAATCAGCCCCAGCATTTT. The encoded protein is CASSYSAAYSNQPQHF.

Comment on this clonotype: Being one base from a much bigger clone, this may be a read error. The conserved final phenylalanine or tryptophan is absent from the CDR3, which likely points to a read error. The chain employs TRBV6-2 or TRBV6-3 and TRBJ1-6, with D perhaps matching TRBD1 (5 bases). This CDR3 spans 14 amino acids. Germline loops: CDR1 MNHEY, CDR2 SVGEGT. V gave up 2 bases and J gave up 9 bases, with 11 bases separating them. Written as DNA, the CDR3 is TGTGCCAGCAGTTACGGCCAGGGAAGTTCACCCCTCCACTTG. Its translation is CASSYGQGSSPLHL.

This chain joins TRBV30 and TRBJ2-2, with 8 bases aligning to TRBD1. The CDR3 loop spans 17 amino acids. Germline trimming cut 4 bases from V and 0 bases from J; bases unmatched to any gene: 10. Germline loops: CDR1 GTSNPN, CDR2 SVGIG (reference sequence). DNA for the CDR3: TGTGCCTGGAAAGTGGACAGGGCCGGAACGAACACCGGGGAGCTGTTTTTT. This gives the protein CAWKVDRAGTNTGELFF.

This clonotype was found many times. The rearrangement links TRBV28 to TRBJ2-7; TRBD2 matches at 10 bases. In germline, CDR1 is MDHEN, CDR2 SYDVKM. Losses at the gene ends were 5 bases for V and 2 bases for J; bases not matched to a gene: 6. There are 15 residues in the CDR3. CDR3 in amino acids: CASSPGTSDTYEQYF. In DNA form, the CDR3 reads TGTGCCAGCAGTCCCGGGACTAGCGACACCTACGAGCAGTACTTC. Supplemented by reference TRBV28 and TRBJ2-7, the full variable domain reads DVKVTQSSRYLVKRTGEKVFLECVQDMDHENMFWYRQDPGLGLRLIYFSYDVKMKEKGDIPEGYSVSREKKERFSLILESASTNQTSMYLCASSPGTSDTYEQYFGPGTRLTVT.

The chain's CDR3 is CASSQVTGGSLSGNTIYF. Written as DNA, the CDR3 is TGTGCCAGCAGCCAGGTAACAGGGGGCTCGCTCTCTGGAAACACCATATATTTT. V usage is TRBV4-2 and J usage is TRBJ1-3; 9 bases agree with TRBD1. With V trimmed by 3 bases and J by 0 bases, 9 bases remained unmatched. CDR1 LGHNA and CDR2 YNFKEQ come from the germline V gene. The length of the CDR3 is 18 residues.